This TCR beta chain derives from a study of blood T cell repertoires in COVID-19. This CDR3 has 16 amino acids. V was pared by 1 base and J by 9 bases, with 4 bases of the junction left unmatched. Germline assignment: CDR1 MGHDK and CDR2 SYGVNS. Libraries were prepared by immunoSEQ multiplex PCR; TCRdb keeps only in-frame clonotypes and omits some of them. Seen here are approximately 150,000 clones, about nine tenths observed once, and the top ten hold around 26%. The chain combines TRBV25-1 with TRBJ1-6, with TRBD1 matching over 12 bases. The sequenced sample consisted of peripheral blood. The TCR originated in a human donor in a cohort sampled during active COVID-19. The chain's CDR3 is CASSEWGQGAGSPLHF. The CDR3 region has the DNA TGTGCCAGCAGTGAATGGGGACAGGGGGCAGGTTCACCCCTCCACTTT.